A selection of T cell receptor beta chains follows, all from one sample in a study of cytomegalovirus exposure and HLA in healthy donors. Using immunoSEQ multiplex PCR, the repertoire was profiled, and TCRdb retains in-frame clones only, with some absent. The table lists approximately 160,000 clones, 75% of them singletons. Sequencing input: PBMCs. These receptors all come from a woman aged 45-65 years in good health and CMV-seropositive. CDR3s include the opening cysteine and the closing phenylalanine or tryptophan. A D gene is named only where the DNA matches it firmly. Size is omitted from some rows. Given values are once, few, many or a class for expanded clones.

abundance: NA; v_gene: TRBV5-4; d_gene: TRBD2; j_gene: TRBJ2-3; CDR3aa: CASSRASGGNKHTDTQYF; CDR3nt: TGTGCCAGCAGCCGCGCTAGCGGGGGGAACAAACACACAGATACGCAGTATTTT
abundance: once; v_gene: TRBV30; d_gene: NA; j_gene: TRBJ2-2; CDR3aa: CAWQTEQTGELFF; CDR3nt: TGTGCCTGGCAGACAGAGCAAACCGGGGAGCTGTTTTTT
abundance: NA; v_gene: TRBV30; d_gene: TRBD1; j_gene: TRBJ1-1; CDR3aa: CAWGQANTEAFF; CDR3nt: TGTGCCTGGGGACAGGCGAACACTGAAGCTTTCTTT
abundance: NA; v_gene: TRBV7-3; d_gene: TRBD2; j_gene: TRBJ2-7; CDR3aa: CASSLGIAGPYEQYF; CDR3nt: TGTGCCAGCAGCTTAGGAATAGCGGGGCCCTACGAGCAGTACTTC
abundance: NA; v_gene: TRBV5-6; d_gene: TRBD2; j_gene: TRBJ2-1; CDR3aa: CASSLRRTSGGGNEQFF; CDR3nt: TGTGCCAGCAGCTTGCGACGGACTAGCGGGGGTGGGAATGAGCAGTTCTTC
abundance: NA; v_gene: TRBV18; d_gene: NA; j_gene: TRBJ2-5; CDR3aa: CASSPLDSQETQYF; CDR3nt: TGTGCCAGCTCACCTCTAGACAGTCAAGAGACCCAGTACTTC
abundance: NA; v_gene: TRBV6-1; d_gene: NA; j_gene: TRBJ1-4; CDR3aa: CASSEDLSGEKLFF; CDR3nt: TGTGCCAGCAGTGAAGACCTCTCGGGTGAAAAACTGTTTTTT
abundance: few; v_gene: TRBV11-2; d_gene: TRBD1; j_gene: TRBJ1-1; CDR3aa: CASSLERGQGNTEAFF; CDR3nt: TGTGCCAGCAGCTTAGAACGGGGACAGGGTAACACTGAAGCTTTCTTT
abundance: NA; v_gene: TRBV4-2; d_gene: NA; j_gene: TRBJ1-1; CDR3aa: CASSPPGKNTEAFF; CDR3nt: TGTGCCAGCAGCCCCCCAGGAAAGAACACTGAAGCTTTCTTT
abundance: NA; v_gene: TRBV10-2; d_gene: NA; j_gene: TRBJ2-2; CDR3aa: CASRAGANTGELFF; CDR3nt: TGCGCCAGCAGAGCGGGCGCGAACACCGGGGAGCTGTTTTTT
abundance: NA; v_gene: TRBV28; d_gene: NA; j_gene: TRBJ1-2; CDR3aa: CASSPGLRGYTF; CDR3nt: TGTGCCAGCAGTCCGGGACTGCGGGGCTACACCTTC
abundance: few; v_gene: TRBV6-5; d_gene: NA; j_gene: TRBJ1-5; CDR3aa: CASRVRGNNQPQHF; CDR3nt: TGTGCCAGCAGGGTACGGGGAAATAATCAGCCCCAGCATTTT
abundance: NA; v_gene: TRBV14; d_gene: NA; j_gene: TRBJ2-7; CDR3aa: CASSPVSSYEQYF; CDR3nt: TGTGCCAGCAGCCCGGTCTCATCCTACGAGCAGTACTTC
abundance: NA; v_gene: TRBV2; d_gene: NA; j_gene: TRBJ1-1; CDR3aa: CASSEAGSNTEAFF; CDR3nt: TGTGCCAGCAGTGAAGCCGGGTCGAACACTGAAGCTTTCTTT
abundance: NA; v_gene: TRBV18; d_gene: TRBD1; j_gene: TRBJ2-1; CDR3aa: CASSSGQGLYNEQFF; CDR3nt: TGTGCCAGCTCATCCGGACAGGGGCTATACAATGAGCAGTTCTTC
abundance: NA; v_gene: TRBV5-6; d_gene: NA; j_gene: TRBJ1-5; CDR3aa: CASSLTGTQPQHF; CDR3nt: TGTGCCAGCAGCTTAACAGGGACTCAGCCCCAGCATTTT
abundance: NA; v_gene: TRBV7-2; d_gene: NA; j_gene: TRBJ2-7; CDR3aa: CASSSTEIGSYEQYF; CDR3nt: TGTGCCAGCAGCTCCACCGAAATCGGGTCCTACGAGCAGTACTTC
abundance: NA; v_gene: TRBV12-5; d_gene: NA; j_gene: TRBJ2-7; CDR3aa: CASGWGGPYEQYF; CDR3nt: TGTGCTAGTGGTTGGGGGGGCCCCTACGAGCAGTACTTC
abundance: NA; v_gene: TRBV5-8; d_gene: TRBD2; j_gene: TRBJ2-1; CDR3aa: CASQVAGGRNEQFF; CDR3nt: TGTGCCAGCCAGGTAGCGGGGGGGCGTAATGAGCAGTTCTTC
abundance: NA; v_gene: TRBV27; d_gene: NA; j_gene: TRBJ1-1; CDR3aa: CASSVRRGLGEAFF; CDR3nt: TGTGCCAGCAGCGTCAGAAGGGGATTGGGTGAAGCTTTCTTT
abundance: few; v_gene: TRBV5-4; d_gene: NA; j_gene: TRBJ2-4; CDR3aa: CASSLNGAVVEAKNIQYF; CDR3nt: TGTGCCAGCAGCTTGAATGGAGCGGTCGTCGAAGCCAAAAACATTCAGTACTTC
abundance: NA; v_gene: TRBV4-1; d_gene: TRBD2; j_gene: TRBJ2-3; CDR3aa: CASSQVGLAGGTDTQYF; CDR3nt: TGCGCCAGCAGCCAAGTAGGACTAGCGGGGGGCACAGATACGCAGTATTTT